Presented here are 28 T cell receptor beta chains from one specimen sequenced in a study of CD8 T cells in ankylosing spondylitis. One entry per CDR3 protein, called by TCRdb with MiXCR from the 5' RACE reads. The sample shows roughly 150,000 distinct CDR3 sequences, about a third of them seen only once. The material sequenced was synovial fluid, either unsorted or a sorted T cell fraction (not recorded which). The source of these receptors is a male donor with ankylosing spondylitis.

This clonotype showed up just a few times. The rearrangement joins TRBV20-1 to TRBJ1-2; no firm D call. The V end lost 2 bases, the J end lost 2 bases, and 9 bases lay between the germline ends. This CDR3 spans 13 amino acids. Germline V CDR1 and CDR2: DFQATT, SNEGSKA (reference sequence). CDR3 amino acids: CSARLSTNYGYTF. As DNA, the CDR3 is TGCAGTGCTAGACTGTCGACAAACTATGGCTACACCTTC.

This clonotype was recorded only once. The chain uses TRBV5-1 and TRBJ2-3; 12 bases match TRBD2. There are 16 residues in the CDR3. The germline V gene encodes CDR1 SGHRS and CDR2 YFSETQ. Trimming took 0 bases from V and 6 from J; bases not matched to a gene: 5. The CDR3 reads CASSLGSSGGADTQYF. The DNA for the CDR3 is TGCGCCAGCAGCTTGGGGTCTAGCGGGGGGGCCGATACGCAGTATTTT.

CDR3 residues: CASSFGQGASPVPPGEQYF. In nucleotides, the CDR3 is TGTGCCAGCAGTTTTGGGCAGGGGGCCTCCCCCGTGCCCCCGGGTGAGCAGTACTTC. The chain recombines TRBV12-3 or TRBV12-4 with TRBJ2-7; 8 bases line up with TRBD1. V trimming: 3 bases; J trimming: 7 bases; junction bases outside the gene matches: 23. The CDR3 sequence is 19 residues long.

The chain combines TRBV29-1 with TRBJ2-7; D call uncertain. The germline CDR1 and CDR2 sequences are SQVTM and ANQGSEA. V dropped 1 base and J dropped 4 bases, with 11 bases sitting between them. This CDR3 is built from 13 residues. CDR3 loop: CSVEVSGFYEQYF. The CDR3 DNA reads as TGCAGCGTTGAAGTTTCAGGCTTTTACGAGCAGTACTTC.

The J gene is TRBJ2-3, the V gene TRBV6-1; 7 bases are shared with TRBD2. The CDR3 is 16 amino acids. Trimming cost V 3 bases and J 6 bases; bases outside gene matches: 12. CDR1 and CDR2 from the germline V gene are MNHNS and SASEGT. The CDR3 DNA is TGTGCCAGCAGTGACCTAACCGGACTAGTCGGGGATACGCAGTATTTT. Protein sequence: CASSDLTGLVGDTQYF.

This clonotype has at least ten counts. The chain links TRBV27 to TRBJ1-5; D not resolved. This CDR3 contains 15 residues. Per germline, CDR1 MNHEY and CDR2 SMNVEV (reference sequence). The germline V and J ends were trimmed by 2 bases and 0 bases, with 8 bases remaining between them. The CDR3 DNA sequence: TGTGCCAGCAGTTTAGTCGGCTATAGCAATCAGCCCCAGCATTTT. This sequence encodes CASSLVGYSNQPQHF.

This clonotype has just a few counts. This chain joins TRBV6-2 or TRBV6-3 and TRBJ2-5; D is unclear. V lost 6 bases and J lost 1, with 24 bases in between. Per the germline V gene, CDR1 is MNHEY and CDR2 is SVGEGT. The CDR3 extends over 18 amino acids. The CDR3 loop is CASSFQTRQARVQETQYF. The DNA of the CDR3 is TGTGCCAGCAGCTTCCAAACCCGCCAAGCTAGGGTCCAAGAGACCCAGTACTTC.

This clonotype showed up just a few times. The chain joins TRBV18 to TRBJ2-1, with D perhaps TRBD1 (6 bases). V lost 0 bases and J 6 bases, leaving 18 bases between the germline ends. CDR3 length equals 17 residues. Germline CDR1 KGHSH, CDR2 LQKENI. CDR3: CASSPPLRGVRGNEQFF. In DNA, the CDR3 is TGTGCCAGCTCACCACCGTTAAGAGGGGTCAGGGGCAATGAGCAGTTCTTC.

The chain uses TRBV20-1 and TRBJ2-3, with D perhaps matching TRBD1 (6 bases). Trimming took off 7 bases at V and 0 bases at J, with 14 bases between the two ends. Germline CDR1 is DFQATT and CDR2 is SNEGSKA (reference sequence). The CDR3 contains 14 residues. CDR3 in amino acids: CSVPTGGSTDTQYF. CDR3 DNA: TGCAGTGTCCCGACAGGCGGGAGCACAGATACGCAGTATTTT.

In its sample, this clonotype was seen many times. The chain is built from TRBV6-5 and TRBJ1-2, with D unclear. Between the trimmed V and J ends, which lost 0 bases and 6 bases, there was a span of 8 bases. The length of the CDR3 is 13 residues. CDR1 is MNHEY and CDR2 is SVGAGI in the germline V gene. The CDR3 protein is CASSYSARNGYTF. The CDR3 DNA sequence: TGTGCCAGCAGTTACTCGGCTAGGAATGGCTACACCTTC.

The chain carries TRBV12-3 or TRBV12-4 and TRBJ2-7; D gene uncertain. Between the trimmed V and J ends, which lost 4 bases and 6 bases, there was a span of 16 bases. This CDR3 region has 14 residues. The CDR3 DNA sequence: TGTGCCAGCAGTTCTTCTAGGACGTTCTCCGAGCAGTACTTC. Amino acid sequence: CASSSSRTFSEQYF.

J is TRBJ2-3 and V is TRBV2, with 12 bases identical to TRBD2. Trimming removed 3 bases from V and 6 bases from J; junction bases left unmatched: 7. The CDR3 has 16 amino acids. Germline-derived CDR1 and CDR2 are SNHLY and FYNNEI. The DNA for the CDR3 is TGTGCCAGCAGTGATCGTCTAGCGGGAGGGCTGGATACGCAGTATTTT. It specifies CASSDRLAGGLDTQYF.

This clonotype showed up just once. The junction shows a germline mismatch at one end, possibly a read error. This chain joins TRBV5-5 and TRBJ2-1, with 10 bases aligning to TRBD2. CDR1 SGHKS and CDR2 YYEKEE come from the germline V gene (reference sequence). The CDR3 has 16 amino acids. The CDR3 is CASISPSGSTYDEQFF. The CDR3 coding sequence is TGTGCCAGCATCTCCCCTAGCGGGAGTACCTACGATGAGCAGTTCTTC.

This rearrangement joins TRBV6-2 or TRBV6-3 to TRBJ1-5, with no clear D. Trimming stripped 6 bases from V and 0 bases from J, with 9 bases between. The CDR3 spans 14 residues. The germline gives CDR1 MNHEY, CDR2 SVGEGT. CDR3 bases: TGTGCCAGCAGCCCCGGGCCTAGCAATCAGCCCCAGCATTTT. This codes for CASSPGPSNQPQHF.

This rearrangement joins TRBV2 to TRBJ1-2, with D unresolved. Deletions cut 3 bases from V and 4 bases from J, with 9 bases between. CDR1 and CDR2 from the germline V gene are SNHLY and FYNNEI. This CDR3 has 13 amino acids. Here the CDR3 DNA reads TGTGCCAGCAGTGACAAGGGATTCTATGGCTACACCTTC. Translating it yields CASSDKGFYGYTF.

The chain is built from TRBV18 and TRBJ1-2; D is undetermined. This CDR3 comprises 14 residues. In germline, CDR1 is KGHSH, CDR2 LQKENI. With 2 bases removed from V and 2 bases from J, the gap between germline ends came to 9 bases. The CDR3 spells CASSPIKGNYGYTF. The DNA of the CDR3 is TGTGCCAGCTCACCAATTAAAGGGAACTATGGCTACACCTTC.

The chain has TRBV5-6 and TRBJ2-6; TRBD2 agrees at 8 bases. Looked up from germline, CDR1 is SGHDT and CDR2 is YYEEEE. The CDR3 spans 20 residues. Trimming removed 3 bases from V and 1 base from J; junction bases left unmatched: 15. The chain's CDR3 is CASSYKAGTSFQSGANVLTF. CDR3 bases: TGTGCCAGCAGCTACAAAGCCGGGACTAGTTTTCAGTCTGGGGCCAACGTCCTGACTTTC.

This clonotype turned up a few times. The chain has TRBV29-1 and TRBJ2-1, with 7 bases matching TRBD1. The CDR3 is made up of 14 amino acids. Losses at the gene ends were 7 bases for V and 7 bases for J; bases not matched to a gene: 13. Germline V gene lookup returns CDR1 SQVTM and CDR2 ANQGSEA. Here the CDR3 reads CSATHRGRVNEQFF. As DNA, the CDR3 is TGCAGCGCGACTCACAGGGGCCGGGTAAATGAGCAGTTCTTC.

CDR3 protein: CASSPGLAVYNEQFF. The CDR3, as DNA: TGTGCCAGCAGCCCGGGACTAGCGGTTTACAATGAGCAGTTCTTC. The chain recombines TRBV7-9 with TRBJ2-1, with TRBD2 matching over 11 bases. Germline loops: CDR1 SEHNR, CDR2 FQNEAQ (reference sequence). J gave up 4 bases and V 5 bases, and 4 bases lay outside the gene matches. The CDR3 contains 15 residues.

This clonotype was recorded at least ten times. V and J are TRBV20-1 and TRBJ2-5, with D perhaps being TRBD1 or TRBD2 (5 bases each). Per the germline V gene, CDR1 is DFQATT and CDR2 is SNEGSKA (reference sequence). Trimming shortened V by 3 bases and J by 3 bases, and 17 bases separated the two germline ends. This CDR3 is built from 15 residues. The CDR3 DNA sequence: TGCAGTGCTAGGAACCTCCGGGACGCGGAAGAGACCCAGTACTTC. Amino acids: CSARNLRDAEETQYF.

CDR3 in amino acids: CASSQREANEKLFF. The CDR3 region has the DNA TGTGCCAGCAGCCAACGGGAGGCTAATGAAAAACTGTTTTTT. The chain combines TRBV3-1 with TRBJ1-4, with D uncertain. The germline V gene encodes CDR1 LGHDT and CDR2 YNNKEL (reference sequence). V was trimmed by 2 bases and J by 3 bases, leaving 7 bases between them. The CDR3 has 14 amino acids.

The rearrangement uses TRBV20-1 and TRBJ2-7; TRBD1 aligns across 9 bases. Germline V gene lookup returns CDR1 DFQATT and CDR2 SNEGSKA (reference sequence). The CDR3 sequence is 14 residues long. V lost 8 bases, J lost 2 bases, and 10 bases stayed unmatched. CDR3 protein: CSPVPGQGAYEQYF. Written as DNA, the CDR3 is TGCAGTCCCGTCCCGGGACAGGGAGCCTACGAGCAGTACTTC.

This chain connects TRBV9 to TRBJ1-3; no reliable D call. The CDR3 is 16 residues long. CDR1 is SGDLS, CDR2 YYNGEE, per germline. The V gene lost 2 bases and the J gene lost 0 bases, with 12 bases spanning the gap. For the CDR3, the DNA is TGTGCCAGCAGCGTGGAGTTTAAACCCTCTGGAAACACCATATATTTT. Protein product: CASSVEFKPSGNTIYF.

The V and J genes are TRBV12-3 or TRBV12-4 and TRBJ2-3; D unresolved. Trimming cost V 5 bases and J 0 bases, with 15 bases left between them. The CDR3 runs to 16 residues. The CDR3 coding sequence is TGTGCCAGCAGTGGCCCATTGGCGGCTAGCACAGATACGCAGTATTTT. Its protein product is CASSGPLAASTDTQYF.

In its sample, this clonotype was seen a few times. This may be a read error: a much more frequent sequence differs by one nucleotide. Here the CDR3 reads CCARPPSGRASYNEQFF. CDR3 nucleotide sequence: TGCTGTGCTAGACCTCCTAGCGGGAGGGCCTCCTACAATGAGCAGTTCTTC. The chain has TRBV20-1 and TRBJ2-1, with 12 bases aligning to TRBD2. In germline, CDR1 is DFQATT, CDR2 SNEGSKA (reference sequence). The CDR3 is 17 amino acids.

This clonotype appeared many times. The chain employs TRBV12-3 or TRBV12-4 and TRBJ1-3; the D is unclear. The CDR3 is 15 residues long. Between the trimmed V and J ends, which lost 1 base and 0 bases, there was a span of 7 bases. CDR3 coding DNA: TGTGCCAGCAGTTTAGGGCCGGGCTCTGGAAACACCATATATTTT. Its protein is CASSLGPGSGNTIYF.

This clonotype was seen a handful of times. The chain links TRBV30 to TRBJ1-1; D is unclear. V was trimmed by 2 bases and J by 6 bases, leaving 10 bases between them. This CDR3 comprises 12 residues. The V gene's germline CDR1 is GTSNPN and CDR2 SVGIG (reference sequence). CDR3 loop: CAWSLYNAEAFF. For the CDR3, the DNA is TGTGCCTGGAGTTTGTACAACGCTGAAGCTTTCTTT.

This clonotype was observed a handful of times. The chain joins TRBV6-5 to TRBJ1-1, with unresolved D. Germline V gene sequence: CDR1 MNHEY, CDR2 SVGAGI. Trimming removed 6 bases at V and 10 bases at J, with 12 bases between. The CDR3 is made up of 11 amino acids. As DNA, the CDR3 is TGTGCCAGCAGCTCGGGCCTCGGAGCTTTCTTT. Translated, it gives CASSSGLGAFF.